This TCR beta chain was obtained from a study of cytomegalovirus exposure and HLA in healthy donors. As for the study in general: About 79 million unique TCRs from HLA-typed donors were held in an early data release. About four fifths of some 390 genotyped donors fell in the Caucasian-associated ancestry cluster. Study-level points and caveats: Per a later analysis, HLA-associated TCR beta chains showed more clonal expansion than other, equally common TCR beta chains. Among TCR sequences, most were rare, though some public TCRs appeared in many donors.

The PCR had 60 Vbeta and 13 Jbeta primers. The repertoire was sequenced with immunoSEQ multiplex PCR; TCRdb's copy has only in-frame clones and lacks some. The sample holds 100,000 to 150,000 clones, roughly three quarters seen once. Germline V gives CDR1 SNHLY, CDR2 FYNNEI. V was clipped by 4 bases and J by 0 bases, with 13 bases between them. This CDR3 contains 16 residues. This clone was seen a few times. Its antigen remains unknown. The clonotype was recovered from a woman aged 18-29 years in good health and CMV-seronegative. This sequence joins TRBV2 and TRBJ2-1, with a weak D call TRBD1 (5 bases). Sequences were obtained from PBMCs. In nucleotides, the CDR3 is TGTGCCAGCAGTGCTCTCACCCAGGGCTCCTACAATGAGCAGTTCTTC. This encodes CASSALTQGSYNEQFF.